The following is a T cell receptor beta chain sequence with its context. The sample comes from a study of blood T cell repertoires in COVID-19. Study as a whole: Samples representing acute and convalescent COVID-19 were sourced from the United States, Italy and Spain. PBMCs, B-cell-depleted T cells, or T cells provided the cDNA or gDNA that made up the material.

The assay was immunoSEQ multiplex PCR, and TCRdb's table has in-frame clones only and misses some. This sample has about 220,000 clones; 80% occur once, and the top ten carry 9.5% to 15%. CDR3 length: 13 residues. Trimming stripped 4 bases from V and 7 bases from J, with 8 bases between. Per the germline V gene, CDR1 is KGHSY and CDR2 is FQNENV. The V call is TRBV16, the J call TRBJ1-6; no clear D. The receptor's source is a human donor in a cohort sampled during active COVID-19. Sequenced: peripheral blood. The CDR3 region is CASSPSVNSPLHF. CDR3 DNA sequence: TGTGCCAGCAGCCCTTCGGTGAATTCACCCCTCCACTTT.